A single sample gave rise to the 4 T cell receptor beta chains below, sequenced in a study of T cells in Graves' hyperthyroidism and ophthalmopathy. Regions amplified from RNA transcripts were the TCR beta CDR3 regions. When the TCR CDR3 underwent first-round RT-PCR, the HTBI primer set was used. TCRdb re-derived calls from the multiplex PCR reads in MiXCR, one entry per CDR3 protein. The sample lists 620,000 or so distinct CDR3 sequences, more than 14% occurring once. Input material: blood. The receptors were sampled from a woman in her 50s with Graves' ophthalmopathy.

The rearrangement joins TRBV14 to TRBJ2-1; the D is unclear. Trimming stripped 1 base from V and 6 bases from J, with 7 bases between. The CDR3 spans 13 residues. Germline V gene sequence: CDR1 SGHDN, CDR2 FVKESK. The CDR3 DNA sequence: TGTGCCAGCAGCCAAGGACCCCTCAATGAGCAGTTCTTC. This encodes CASSQGPLNEQFF.

This rearrangement joins TRBV24-1 to TRBJ2-2; no clear D gene. CDR3 length equals 14 residues. The V gene lost 0 bases and the J gene lost 12 bases, with 13 bases spanning the gap. CDR1 and CDR2 (germline): KGHDR, SFDVKD. The CDR3 DNA follows: TGTGCCACCAGTGATTTGTTCCTCGGCACCAAGCTGTTTTTT. Amino acid sequence: CATSDLFLGTKLFF.

This clonotype was observed at least ten times. The chain uses TRBV27 and TRBJ1-2; possibly TRBD1 for D (6 bases). V shed 0 bases and J shed 1 base, with 15 bases lying between them. Germline lookup yields CDR1 MNHEY and CDR2 SMNVEV (reference sequence). The CDR3 totals 17 residues. CDR3 region: CASSLSLRGPNNYGYTF. The CDR3 nucleotides read TGTGCCAGCAGTTTATCGCTCCGGGGGCCTAATAACTATGGCTACACCTTC.

This clonotype was counted ten times or more. The chain recombines TRBV18 with TRBJ2-3; 7 bases agree with TRBD1. The junction had 2 bases not matched to a gene; V was cut back by 3 bases and J by 2 bases. The CDR3 length is 14 residues. Germline V gives CDR1 KGHSH, CDR2 LQKENI. The CDR3 loop is CASSPGQNTDTQYF. In DNA, the CDR3 is TGTGCCAGCTCACCGGGACAGAACACAGATACGCAGTATTTT.